Shown below are 24 T cell receptor beta chains from a single sample sequenced in a study of Ad26.COV2.S vaccination and SARS-CoV-2 variants. Treatment meaning: approximately 18 received Ad26.COV2.S at low or high dose, single or two shots; 5 received placebo; per-sample allocation not given. The investigators took samples on day 63 after the first vaccine or placebo injection. Profiling relied on immunoSEQ multiplex PCR, and the TCRdb table lists in-frame clones only, not all of them. The data hold 430,000 or so clones, with about nine tenths observed a single time. The source was peripheral blood, collected in a trial of Ad26.COV2.S vaccine versus placebo. These receptors all stem from a person between 18 and 65 years old who received the Ad26.COV2.S COVID-19 vaccine or a placebo.

The chain joins TRBV5-6 to TRBJ2-1; 8 nucleotides match TRBD1. V gave up 3 bases and J gave up 7 bases; unmatched junction bases: 6. The CDR3 runs 14 residues. Germline lookup yields CDR1 SGHDT and CDR2 YYEEEE. CDR3 DNA: TGTGCCAGCAGCTACCGGGACAGGTTTAATGAGCAGTTCTTC. Translated, it gives CASSYRDRFNEQFF.

Here the CDR3 reads CASRGTGIVGELFF. In DNA, the CDR3 is TGTGCCAGCAGAGGGACAGGCATCGTAGGGGAGCTGTTTTTT. The genes are TRBV2 and TRBJ2-2; TRBD1 agrees at 8 bases. V dropped 6 bases and J dropped 8; count of bases not matched to a gene: 8. The CDR3 has 14 amino acids. CDR1 and CDR2 from the germline V gene are SNHLY and FYNNEI.

This clone was recorded a few times. The chain has TRBV7-9 and TRBJ2-7, with D possibly being TRBD2 (5 bases). CDR1 SEHNR and CDR2 FQNEAQ come from the germline V gene (reference sequence). Between the trimmed V and J ends, which lost 2 bases and 4 bases, there was a span of 27 bases. The CDR3 is made up of 19 amino acids. In DNA, the CDR3 is TGTGCCAGCAGCTTATGGCGGGCTACCGCGGACCGCGGAGTATACGAGCAGTACTTC. Translation: CASSLWRATADRGVYEQYF.

The chain combines TRBV5-1 with TRBJ2-1; either TRBD1 or TRBD2 may fit D (5 bases each). CDR3 length: 14 residues. Germline V gene sequence: CDR1 SGHRS, CDR2 YFSETQ. V lost 5 bases and J lost 8, with 17 bases in between. The CDR3: CASSMGESHDEQFF. The DNA of the CDR3 is TGCGCCAGCAGTATGGGGGAGAGCCACGATGAGCAGTTCTTC.

This clone was seen a single time. The same CDR3 also results from other DNA sequences found in this sample. The CDR3 DNA follows: TGTGCCAGCAGTTTCTCGGGGGAGCTGTTTTTT. This translates into CASSFSGELFF. This chain links TRBV12-3 or TRBV12-4 with TRBJ2-2; D gene unclear. CDR3 length: 11 residues. V was clipped by 3 bases and J by 8 bases, with 4 bases between them.

A single count supports this clone. The chain links TRBV19 to TRBJ1-5; D call uncertain. Germline V gene sequence: CDR1 LNHDA, CDR2 SQIVND (reference sequence). The V and J ends lost 3 bases and 2 bases respectively, with 5 bases between them. The CDR3 runs to 13 residues. The CDR3 DNA reads as TGTGCCAGTAGTATGTCTGGCAATCAGCCCCAGCATTTT. Its protein product is CASSMSGNQPQHF.

The chain carries TRBV25-1 and TRBJ2-5, with 8 positions matching TRBD1. The CDR3 is made up of 16 amino acids. The V gene's germline CDR1 is MGHDK and CDR2 SYGVNS. V dropped 3 bases and J dropped 2; count of bases not matched to a gene: 8. The CDR3 is CASSDPYRTGQETQYF. The CDR3 region has the DNA TGTGCCAGCAGTGACCCCTATCGGACAGGGCAAGAGACCCAGTACTTC.

The rearrangement joins TRBV7-6 to TRBJ2-3; 9 bases fit TRBD1. Trimming removed 2 bases from V and 3 bases from J; junction bases left unmatched: 3. The CDR3 spans 15 residues. Germline V gene data show CDR1 as SGHVS and CDR2 as FNYEAQ. DNA of the CDR3: TGTGCCAGCAGCTTATCGGGACAGGGAACAGATACGCAGTATTTT. Translation gives CASSLSGQGTDTQYF.

This chain connects TRBV9 to TRBJ1-4, with D uncertain. The CDR3 has 15 residues. Between the trimmed V and J ends, which lost 1 base and 0 bases, there was a span of 7 bases. CDR1 and CDR2 from the germline V gene are SGDLS and YYNGEE. The chain's CDR3 is CASSVQPATNEKLFF. CDR3 nucleotide sequence: TGTGCCAGCAGCGTACAGCCGGCAACTAATGAAAAACTGTTTTTT. Together with reference TRBV9 and TRBJ1-4, the CDR3 gives the full variable domain: DSGVTQTPKHLITATGQRVTLRCSPRSGDLSVYWYQQSLDQGLQFLIQYYNGEERAKGNILERFSAQQFPDLHSELNLSSLELGDSALYFCASSVQPATNEKLFFGSGTQLSVL.

This chain connects TRBV11-2 to TRBJ2-1; 8 positions match TRBD2. V shed 5 bases, J shed 7 bases, and the junction held 13 bases outside the gene matches. The CDR3 length is 16 residues. Germline V CDR1 and CDR2: SGHAT, FQNNGV. The DNA for the CDR3 is TGTGCCAGCAGCGCCCGTAGCGGGAATTTACTAAATGAGCAGTTCTTC. It translates to CASSARSGNLLNEQFF.

The chain joins TRBV5-6 to TRBJ1-6; D is unclear. The V and J ends lost 1 base and 5 bases respectively, with 7 bases between them. Germline V gene sequence: CDR1 SGHDT, CDR2 YYEEEE. The CDR3 contains 14 residues. Written as DNA, the CDR3 is TGTGCCAGCAGCTTGCAGAATAATAATTCACCCCTCCACTTT. It encodes CASSLQNNNSPLHF.

The rearrangement uses TRBV4-1 and TRBJ2-1; 11 positions match TRBD2. CDR1 and CDR2 (germline): MGHRA, YSYEKL. The V and J ends lost 1 base and 1 base, in that order; junction bases with no gene match: 15. The CDR3 is made up of 21 amino acids. The CDR3, as DNA: TGCGCCAGCAGCCAAGGGCTCTTCTCTCCTAGCGGGAGGTATTCCTACAATGAGCAGTTCTTC. This gives the protein CASSQGLFSPSGRYSYNEQFF.

V gene TRBV4-1 combines with J gene TRBJ2-7, with 13 positions matching TRBD2. V lost 1 base and J lost 7; bases outside the gene matches: 4. CDR3 length: 15 residues. Per the germline V gene, CDR1 is MGHRA and CDR2 is YSYEKL. In nucleotides, the CDR3 is TGCGCCAGCAGCCAAGGGACTAGCGGGGGCTGGGAGCAGTACTTC. Protein: CASSQGTSGGWEQYF.

The chain recombines TRBV20-1 with TRBJ2-7; D is possibly TRBD2 (6 bases). The CDR3 contains 15 residues. Germline V gene lookup returns CDR1 DFQATT and CDR2 SNEGSKA (reference sequence). V was pared by 3 bases and J by 2 bases, with 17 bases between. The CDR3 DNA reads as TGCAGTGCTAGTTCCGGGAGTCTGGGGACCTACGAGCAGTACTTC. Amino acids: CSASSGSLGTYEQYF.

V gene TRBV9 combines with J gene TRBJ2-5; 10 bases map to TRBD2. V trimming: 0 bases; J trimming: 5 bases; junction bases outside the gene matches: 7. The germline V gene has CDR1 SGDLS and CDR2 YYNGEE. This CDR3 has 16 residues. The DNA for the CDR3 is TGTGCCAGCAGCGTAGGCCAGCGGGAGGGCCAGGAGACCCAGTACTTC. Its protein product is CASSVGQREGQETQYF.

In this sample, this clone turned up once. This rearrangement joins TRBV18 to TRBJ1-1; D uncertain. Trimming left V 3 bases short and J 8 bases short, with 7 bases between. CDR1 is KGHSH, CDR2 LQKENI, per germline. The CDR3 totals 11 residues. The CDR3 sequence is CASSPKDEAFF. CDR3 coding DNA: TGTGCCAGCTCACCCAAGGACGAAGCTTTCTTT.

The chain couples TRBV19 to TRBJ2-1; 7 bases match TRBD2. Trimming cost V 2 bases and J 4 bases; bases outside gene matches: 2. The CDR3 is 14 amino acids. The germline V gene encodes CDR1 LNHDA and CDR2 SQIVND (reference sequence). The CDR3 reads CASSILAAYNEQFF. The CDR3 DNA is TGTGCCAGTAGTATACTAGCGGCGTACAATGAGCAGTTCTTC.

The rearrangement uses TRBV19 and TRBJ2-7; the D gene is possibly TRBD2 (6 bases). V gave up 3 bases and J gave up 1 base, with 13 bases separating them. Germline CDR1 reads LNHDA; CDR2 reads SQIVND (reference sequence). The CDR3 has 15 residues. This CDR3 is CASSMEGRGSYEQYF. The CDR3 DNA reads TGTGCCAGTAGTATGGAGGGCCGGGGGTCCTACGAGCAGTACTTC.

V is TRBV2 and J is TRBJ2-3, with a tentative D call TRBD2 (5 bases). The ends were cut back, 4 bases at V and 5 bases at J, with 13 bases in the middle. This CDR3 is built from 14 residues. Germline lookup yields CDR1 SNHLY and CDR2 FYNNEI. This chain's CDR3 is CASSVRGFQDTQYF. CDR3 bases: TGTGCCAGCAGTGTACGGGGATTTCAAGATACGCAGTATTTT.

The chain joins TRBV11-2 to TRBJ2-1; TRBD2 matches 7 bases. CDR3 size: 16 residues. Germline V gene data show CDR1 as SGHAT and CDR2 as FQNNGV. V lost 1 base and J lost 4; bases outside the gene matches: 7. The CDR3 bases are TGTGCCAGCAGCTTAGGGGGCGGGAGTTTTTACAATGAGCAGTTCTTC. Its translation is CASSLGGGSFYNEQFF.

V and J are TRBV2 and TRBJ1-1; no clear D gene. Germline V gene lookup returns CDR1 SNHLY and CDR2 FYNNEI. The CDR3 loop spans 12 amino acids. V shed 7 bases and J shed 6 bases, with 12 bases lying between them. The CDR3 protein is CASNDLRAEAFF. The CDR3 DNA reads TGTGCCAGCAACGACCTGCGTGCTGAAGCTTTCTTT.

This clone appeared a single time. This rearrangement joins TRBV19 to TRBJ2-5, with 7 bases that match TRBD2. Germline trimming cut 3 bases from V and 2 bases from J; bases unmatched to any gene: 9. The germline V gene encodes CDR1 LNHDA and CDR2 SQIVND (reference sequence). The CDR3 totals 16 residues. The CDR3 reads CASSILGEGLQETQYF. The DNA for the CDR3 is TGTGCCAGTAGTATTTTGGGGGAGGGGCTTCAAGAGACCCAGTACTTC. Full variable domain (remainder filled in from reference TRBV19 and TRBJ2-5): DGGITQSPKYLFRKEGQNVTLSCEQNLNHDAMYWYRQDPGQGLRLIYYSQIVNDFQKGDIAEGYSVSREKKESFPLTVTSAQKNPTAFYLCASSILGEGLQETQYFGPGTRLLVL.

This clone came up once. The rearrangement joins TRBV3-1 (or the pseudogene TRBV3-2) to TRBJ2-2; 7 nucleotides align to TRBD2. J gave up 4 bases and V 4 bases, and 12 bases lay outside the gene matches. This CDR3 spans 17 amino acids. CDR1 is LGHDT and CDR2 is YNNKEL in the germline V gene (reference sequence). The CDR3 spells CASSPVRREFRTGELFF. The DNA of the CDR3 is TGTGCCAGCAGCCCAGTGAGGCGGGAGTTTCGCACCGGGGAGCTGTTTTTT.

Remarks on this clone: Other DNA sequences in this specimen translate into the identical CDR3. The chain employs TRBV28 and TRBJ2-7; D perhaps matches TRBD1 (5 bases). CDR3 length: 13 residues. V was clipped by 2 bases and J by 0 bases, with 5 bases between them. From germline, CDR1 is MDHEN and CDR2 SYDVKM. The CDR3 is CASSLTGSYEQYF. DNA for the CDR3: TGTGCCAGCAGTTTAACAGGCTCCTACGAGCAGTACTTC.